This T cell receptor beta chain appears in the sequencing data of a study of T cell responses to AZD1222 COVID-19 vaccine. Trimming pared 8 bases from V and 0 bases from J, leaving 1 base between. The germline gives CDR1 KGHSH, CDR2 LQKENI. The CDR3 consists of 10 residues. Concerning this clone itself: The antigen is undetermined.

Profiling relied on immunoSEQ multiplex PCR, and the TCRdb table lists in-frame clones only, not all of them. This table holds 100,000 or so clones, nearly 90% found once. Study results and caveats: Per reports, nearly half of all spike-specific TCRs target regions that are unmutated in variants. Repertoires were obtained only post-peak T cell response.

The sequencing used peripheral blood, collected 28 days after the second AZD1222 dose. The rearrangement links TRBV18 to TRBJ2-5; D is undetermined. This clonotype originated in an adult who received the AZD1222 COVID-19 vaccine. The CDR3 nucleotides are TGTGCCAGCAACCAAGAGACCCAGTACTTC. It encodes CASNQETQYF.